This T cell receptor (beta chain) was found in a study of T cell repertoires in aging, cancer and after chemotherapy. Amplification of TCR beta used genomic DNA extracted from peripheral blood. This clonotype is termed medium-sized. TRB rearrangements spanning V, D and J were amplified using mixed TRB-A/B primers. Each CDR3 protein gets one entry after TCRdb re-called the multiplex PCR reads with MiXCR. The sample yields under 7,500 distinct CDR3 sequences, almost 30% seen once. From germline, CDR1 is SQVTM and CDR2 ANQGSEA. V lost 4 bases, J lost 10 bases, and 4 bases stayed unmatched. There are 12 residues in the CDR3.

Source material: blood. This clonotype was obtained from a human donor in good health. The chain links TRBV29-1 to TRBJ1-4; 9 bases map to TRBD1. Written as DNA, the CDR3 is TGCAGCGTTGGACAGGGGGACGGAAAACTGTTTTTT. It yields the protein CSVGQGDGKLFF. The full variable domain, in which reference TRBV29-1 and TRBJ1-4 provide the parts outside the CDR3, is SAVISQKPSRDICQRGTSLTIQCQVDSQVTMMFWYRQQPGQSLTLIATANQGSEATYESGFVIDKFPISRPNLTFSTLTVSNMSPEDSSIYLCSVGQGDGKLFFGSGTQLSVL.